This T cell receptor (beta chain) was obtained from a study of cytomegalovirus exposure and HLA in healthy donors. Study-wide points: The presence/absence work took it that sequencing depth was about the same across donors. The authors listed around 150 TCR beta chains as cytomegalovirus-associated. Reportedly, HLA-A and HLA-B alleles of most subjects were accurately predicted from TCR beta.

The PCR contained 60 Vbeta and 13 Jbeta primers. Clones were sequenced by immunoSEQ multiplex PCR, and TCRdb holds only the in-frame ones, with some missing. The data hold 150,000 or so clones, with approximately 70% observed a single time. The CDR3 sequence is 13 residues long. The germline V gene encodes CDR1 MDHEN and CDR2 SYDVKM. The V and J ends lost 3 bases and 5 bases respectively, with 10 bases between them. Although they were nominally healthy when sampled, donors likely had unrecorded immune exposures. Comments on this clone: The antigen is unknown.

The rearrangement links TRBV28 to TRBJ1-2; D is uncertain. Sequenced material: PBMCs. The source of this sequence is a woman younger than 35 in good health and CMV-seronegative. CDR3 residues: CASSFASLYGYTF. As DNA, the CDR3 is TGTGCCAGCAGTTTTGCTAGTCTTTATGGCTACACCTTC.